The rows below give T cell receptor beta chains drawn from one sample of a study of CD8 T cells in Susac syndrome. TCRdb re-analysed the immunoSEQ multiplex PCR reads in MiXCR, keeping a single row per CDR3 protein. This table holds roughly 130,000 distinct CDR3 sequences, around 96% found once. The material sequenced was CD4+ T cells from PBMCs. All receptors derive from a human donor in good health. CDR3s include the opening cysteine and the closing phenylalanine or tryptophan. Fields, in order: J gene, clone size, V gene, D gene, CDR3 protein, CDR3 DNA. A D gene is named only where the DNA matches it firmly. Clone size is stated in some rows and not others, as once, few, many or a class when expanded.

J: TRBJ1-5
size: .
V: TRBV28
D: .
CDR3: CASRDKSAYQPQHF
DNA: TGTGCCAGCAGGGACAAGTCCGCGTATCAGCCCCAGCATTTT

J: TRBJ2-1
size: few
V: TRBV18
D: TRBD2
CDR3: CASSPPGLAGYNEQFF
DNA: TGTGCCAGCTCACCCCCTGGACTAGCGGGGTACAATGAGCAGTTCTTC

J: TRBJ1-2
size: once
V: TRBV30
D: TRBD1
CDR3: CAWHGSHRGFNYGYTF
DNA: TGTGCCTGGCACGGCTCCCACAGGGGTTTTAACTATGGCTACACCTTC

J: TRBJ2-3
size: once
V: TRBV29-1
D: .
CDR3: CSVAFRDGTDTQYF
DNA: TGCAGCGTTGCCTTCAGGGACGGCACAGATACGCAGTATTTT

J: TRBJ2-3
size: .
V: TRBV7-2
D: .
CDR3: CASSPSQGRGDTQYF
DNA: TGTGCCAGCAGCCCTTCCCAGGGGCGCGGAGATACGCAGTATTTT

J: TRBJ2-2
size: .
V: TRBV27
D: TRBD1
CDR3: CASGPGTGNTGELFF
DNA: TGTGCCAGCGGGCCCGGGACAGGGAACACCGGGGAGCTGTTTTTT

J: TRBJ2-7
size: .
V: TRBV5-5
D: .
CDR3: CASSLEYYEQYF
DNA: TGTGCCAGCAGCTTGGAATACTACGAGCAGTACTTC

J: TRBJ2-7
size: .
V: TRBV2
D: TRBD1
CDR3: CASSGDRFSSYEQYF
DNA: TGTGCCAGCAGCGGGGACAGGTTCAGCTCCTACGAGCAGTACTTC

J: TRBJ2-5
size: .
V: TRBV11-3
D: TRBD1
CDR3: CASSSNRDRQETQYF
DNA: TGTGCCAGCAGCTCCAACCGGGACAGGCAAGAGACCCAGTACTTC

J: TRBJ1-5
size: .
V: TRBV30
D: TRBD1
CDR3: CAWSVQGVMPQHF
DNA: TGTGCCTGGAGTGTCCAGGGGGTAATGCCCCAGCATTTT

J: TRBJ2-7
size: .
V: TRBV20-1
D: .
CDR3: CSARSRTGVHEQYF
DNA: TGCAGTGCTAGATCTCGCACAGGTGTACACGAGCAGTACTTC

J: TRBJ2-1
size: .
V: TRBV24-1
D: TRBD1
CDR3: CATSDDRGREQFF
DNA: TGTGCCACCAGTGATGACAGGGGAAGGGAGCAGTTCTTC

J: TRBJ2-1
size: .
V: TRBV7-8
D: .
CDR3: CASSLGWEGSNEQFF
DNA: TGTGCCAGCAGCTTAGGGTGGGAAGGCTCCAATGAGCAGTTCTTC

J: TRBJ1-4
size: once
V: TRBV6-5
D: .
CDR3: CASSYGPGITNEKLFF
DNA: TGTGCCAGCAGTTACGGCCCAGGGATCACTAATGAAAAACTGTTTTTT

J: TRBJ2-3
size: .
V: TRBV3-1
D: TRBD1
CDR3: CASSQDWRTGSDTQYF
DNA: TGTGCCAGCAGCCAAGATTGGAGGACAGGGTCAGATACGCAGTATTTT

J: TRBJ1-2
size: .
V: TRBV28
D: TRBD1
CDR3: CASSRGQGAGYTF
DNA: TGTGCCAGCAGCCGGGGACAGGGGGCTGGCTACACCTTC

J: TRBJ2-7
size: .
V: TRBV6-5
D: .
CDR3: CASSYQPSSYDEQYF
DNA: TGTGCCAGCAGTTACCAACCAAGCTCGTACGACGAGCAGTACTTC

J: TRBJ2-6
size: .
V: TRBV29-1
D: .
CDR3: CSVRTGAGANVLTF
DNA: TGCAGCGTGCGGACGGGCGCTGGGGCCAACGTCCTGACTTTC

J: TRBJ2-7
size: .
V: TRBV27
D: .
CDR3: CASSLQGSHYEQYF
DNA: TGTGCCAGCAGTTTACAGGGTAGCCACTACGAGCAGTACTTC

J: TRBJ2-1
size: .
V: TRBV12-3/TRBV12-4
D: .
CDR3: CASSLQLAYNEQFF
DNA: TGTGCCAGCAGTTTACAACTGGCCTACAATGAGCAGTTCTTC

J: TRBJ2-5
size: .
V: TRBV29-1
D: .
CDR3: CSLLWGETQYF
DNA: TGCAGCCTCCTGTGGGGAGAGACCCAGTACTTC

J: TRBJ2-7
size: .
V: TRBV15
D: .
CDR3: CATSRERDYEQYF
DNA: TGTGCCACCAGCAGAGAAAGAGACTACGAGCAGTACTTC

J: TRBJ2-5
size: .
V: TRBV5-4
D: .
CDR3: CASSFFGARKETQYF
DNA: TGTGCCAGCAGCTTTTTTGGGGCCCGTAAAGAGACCCAGTACTTC

J: TRBJ2-1
size: .
V: TRBV7-2
D: TRBD2
CDR3: CASSLVSGLVNEQFF
DNA: TGTGCCAGCAGCTTAGTATCCGGACTAGTCAATGAGCAGTTCTTC

J: TRBJ1-2
size: .
V: TRBV5-5
D: .
CDR3: CASRFGGTANYGYTF
DNA: TGTGCCAGCAGATTTGGCGGGACCGCTAACTATGGCTACACCTTC

J: TRBJ1-4
size: .
V: TRBV7-2
D: .
CDR3: CASSLGDRTNEKLFF
DNA: TGTGCCAGCAGCTTAGGAGACAGGACGAATGAAAAACTGTTTTTT

J: TRBJ2-7
size: .
V: TRBV18
D: .
CDR3: CASSETTPYEQYF
DNA: TGTGCCAGCTCAGAAACTACACCCTACGAGCAGTACTTC

J: TRBJ2-3
size: .
V: TRBV5-4
D: TRBD2
CDR3: CASSSEISGIMTDTQYF
DNA: TGTGCCAGCAGCTCGGAAATTAGCGGGATTATGACAGATACGCAGTATTTT

J: TRBJ2-3
size: .
V: TRBV7-2
D: .
CDR3: CASSLSPGASTDTQYF
DNA: TGTGCCAGCAGCTTAAGTCCCGGGGCTAGCACAGATACGCAGTATTTT

J: TRBJ1-1
size: .
V: TRBV29-1
D: .
CDR3: CSVSQGGGGTEAFF
DNA: TGCAGCGTTTCACAGGGTGGAGGAGGCACTGAAGCTTTCTTT

J: TRBJ2-7
size: .
V: TRBV3-1
D: TRBD1
CDR3: CASSRQGARYEQYF
DNA: TGTGCCAGCAGCCGACAGGGGGCGCGGTACGAGCAGTACTTC

J: TRBJ2-1
size: .
V: TRBV3-1
D: .
CDR3: CASSQWGEQFF
DNA: TGTGCCAGCAGCCAGTGGGGTGAGCAGTTCTTC

J: TRBJ2-4
size: .
V: TRBV7-2
D: .
CDR3: CASSIGTVKNIQYF
DNA: TGTGCCAGCAGCATAGGGACGGTTAAAAACATTCAGTACTTC

J: TRBJ1-2
size: once
V: TRBV29-1
D: TRBD1
CDR3: CSALTGFNYGYTF
DNA: TGCAGCGCCCTGACAGGGTTTAACTATGGCTACACCTTC

J: TRBJ1-2
size: .
V: TRBV30
D: .
CDR3: CAWSFSTNYGYTF
DNA: TGTGCCTGGAGTTTCAGCACAAACTATGGCTACACCTTC

J: TRBJ1-2
size: .
V: TRBV2
D: .
CDR3: CASSVSAVVYGYTF
DNA: TGTGCCAGCAGTGTCAGTGCGGTAGTCTATGGCTACACCTTC

J: TRBJ2-3
size: .
V: TRBV7-6
D: TRBD2
CDR3: CASSLGVAGNTDTQYF
DNA: TGTGCCAGCAGCTTAGGGGTAGCGGGGAACACAGATACGCAGTATTTT

J: TRBJ2-3
size: .
V: TRBV29-1
D: .
CDR3: CSVDSVSSTDTQYF
DNA: TGCAGCGTTGATTCGGTGAGCTCCACAGATACGCAGTATTTT

J: TRBJ1-2
size: .
V: TRBV30
D: .
CDR3: CAWRAVQVANYGYTF
DNA: TGTGCCTGGAGGGCTGTACAGGTCGCTAACTATGGCTACACCTTC

J: TRBJ1-1
size: .
V: TRBV29-1
D: .
CDR3: CSVAHAGASEAFF
DNA: TGCAGCGTTGCTCATGCGGGGGCGAGTGAAGCTTTCTTT

J: TRBJ2-7
size: .
V: TRBV5-1
D: .
CDR3: CASSPGTKGGEQYF
DNA: TGCGCCAGCAGCCCCGGGACAAAGGGCGGGGAGCAGTACTTC

J: TRBJ2-7
size: .
V: TRBV20-1
D: TRBD1
CDR3: CSASGDSPSSYEQYF
DNA: TGCAGTGCTAGTGGGGACAGCCCGAGCTCCTACGAGCAGTACTTC

J: TRBJ1-5
size: .
V: TRBV2
D: TRBD1
CDR3: CASNRGDNQPQHF
DNA: TGTGCCAGCAACAGGGGGGACAATCAGCCCCAGCATTTT

J: TRBJ2-7
size: .
V: TRBV7-2
D: .
CDR3: CASSRGLTSYEQYF
DNA: TGTGCCAGCAGCCGGGGACTCACATCCTACGAGCAGTACTTC

J: TRBJ2-7
size: .
V: TRBV18
D: .
CDR3: CASSRNDRSYEQYF
DNA: TGTGCCAGCTCACGAAACGACAGGTCATACGAGCAGTACTTC

J: TRBJ1-5
size: .
V: TRBV4-1
D: .
CDR3: CASSSNFGNQPQHF
DNA: TGCGCCAGCTCCTCCAACTTCGGCAATCAGCCCCAGCATTTT

J: TRBJ2-7
size: once
V: TRBV2
D: TRBD1
CDR3: CASRPKTGPYEQYF
DNA: TGTGCCAGCAGACCCAAGACAGGGCCCTACGAGCAGTACTTC

J: TRBJ1-2
size: .
V: TRBV29-1
D: .
CDR3: CSVPSATANYGYTF
DNA: TGCAGCGTCCCCAGCGCGACGGCTAACTATGGCTACACTTTC

J: TRBJ1-1
size: .
V: TRBV3-1
D: TRBD1
CDR3: CASSPRQGRTEAFF
DNA: TGTGCCAGCAGCCCTCGACAGGGTCGCACTGAAGCTTTCTTT

J: TRBJ1-2
size: .
V: TRBV15
D: .
CDR3: CATSRGGRDGYTF
DNA: TGTGCCACCAGCAGGGGGGGAAGGGATGGCTACACCTTC

J: TRBJ2-2
size: .
V: TRBV5-1
D: .
CDR3: CASSSGNTGELFF
DNA: TGCGCCAGCAGCTCAGGAAACACCGGGGAGCTGTTTTTT

J: TRBJ2-5
size: .
V: TRBV5-4
D: .
CDR3: CASSSQGFQETQYF
DNA: TGTGCCAGCAGTTCTCAAGGATTCCAAGAGACCCAGTACTTC

J: TRBJ2-3
size: .
V: TRBV29-1
D: .
CDR3: CSGVVADTQYF
DNA: TGCAGCGGGGTAGTTGCAGATACGCAGTATTTT

J: TRBJ2-5
size: .
V: TRBV7-7
D: .
CDR3: CASSYGARETQYF
DNA: TGTGCTAGCAGCTATGGGGCGCGGGAGACCCAGTACTTC

J: TRBJ2-1
size: .
V: TRBV3-1
D: .
CDR3: CASSPGRRIERFF
DNA: TGTGCCAGCAGCCCTGGGAGGCGGATCGAGCGGTTCTTC

J: TRBJ2-1
size: .
V: TRBV5-1
D: TRBD2
CDR3: CASSLERERGQFF
DNA: TGCGCCAGCAGCTTGGAGCGGGAGAGGGGGCAGTTCTTC